The rows below give T cell receptor beta chains drawn from one sample of a study of identical twins. TCRdb fed the 5' RACE reads into MiXCR, producing one record per CDR3 protein. The data contain around 280,000 distinct CDR3 sequences, roughly 8.6% of them singletons. The same data also went into a second study, on yellow fever vaccine responses in identical twins.

Sequenced material: memory (CD45RO+) T cells sorted from blood. Receptors originate from a woman in her late teens or twenties in good health. Both conserved end residues are part of each CDR3. Fields, in order: V gene, clone size, D gene, J gene, CDR3 DNA, CDR3 protein. A D gene is named only where the DNA matches it firmly. For some rows the clone size is stated as once, few or many, or as a class when expanded; others skip it.

V: TRBV5-1; size: many; D: .; J: TRBJ2-3; DNA: TGCGCCAGCACCGCCGCCCCACCACCGGCAGATACGCAGTATTTT; CDR3: CASTAAPPPADTQYF
V: TRBV6-1; size: .; D: .; J: TRBJ1-2; DNA: TGTGCCAGCAGTGAAAGTTCGACGGAAGGCTATGGCTACACCTTC; CDR3: CASSESSTEGYGYTF
V: TRBV29-1; size: few; D: .; J: TRBJ1-1; DNA: TGCAGCGTGCGGGGACCGAACACTGAAGCTTTCTTT; CDR3: CSVRGPNTEAFF
V: TRBV3-1; size: many; D: .; J: TRBJ1-1; DNA: TGTGCCAGCAGCCAAGGGGGACTGGGAACTGAAGCTTTCTTT; CDR3: CASSQGGLGTEAFF
V: TRBV27; size: many; D: TRBD1; J: TRBJ1-4; DNA: TGTGCCAGCAGCTTACAGGGGGCTGGTGAAAAACTGTTTTTT; CDR3: CASSLQGAGEKLFF
V: TRBV6-1; size: few; D: .; J: TRBJ2-5; DNA: TGTGCCAGCAGCCCCCGGCCTTCAGGGGAGACCCAGTACTTC; CDR3: CASSPRPSGETQYF
V: TRBV10-3; size: few; D: .; J: TRBJ2-3; DNA: TGTGCCATCAGTGATGGGGTTAGCACAGATACGCAGTATTTT; CDR3: CAISDGVSTDTQYF
V: TRBV29-1; size: many; D: TRBD2; J: TRBJ2-1; DNA: TGCAGCGCGGGAGGGGCAGGTTCTAAGCGGGAGGGGGATGAGCAGTTCTTC; CDR3: CSAGGAGSKREGDEQFF
V: TRBV9; size: many; D: .; J: TRBJ1-6; DNA: TGTGCCAGCAGCGTAGGAGCAGGGCATAATTCACCCCTCCACTTT; CDR3: CASSVGAGHNSPLHF
V: TRBV12-3/TRBV12-4; size: .; D: .; J: TRBJ1-1; DNA: TGTGCCAGCAGTTTAGCGCAAGGGGGAAGGGGGGCTCGATTCAACACTGAAGCTTTCTTT; CDR3: CASSLAQGGRGARFNTEAFF
V: TRBV4-2; size: .; D: .; J: TRBJ2-5; DNA: TGTGCCAGCAGCCAAGGCTGGGGAGAGACCCAGTACTTC; CDR3: CASSQGWGETQYF
V: TRBV28; size: few; D: .; J: TRBJ2-7; DNA: TGTGCCAGCAGTTTTGGCAGCTCCTACGAGCAGTACTTC; CDR3: CASSFGSSYEQYF
V: TRBV6-2/TRBV6-3; size: .; D: TRBD2; J: TRBJ2-1; DNA: TGTGCCAGCTCCTACCGAACGGGAGGGGCAAGTGAGCAGTTCTTC; CDR3: CASSYRTGGASEQFF
V: TRBV2; size: many; D: TRBD2; J: TRBJ2-7; DNA: TGTGCCAGCAGTGTCGGGGGGAGGGCCCACGAGCAGTACTTC; CDR3: CASSVGGRAHEQYF
V: TRBV5-5; size: .; D: TRBD2; J: TRBJ2-5; DNA: TGTGCCAGCAGCTTCGGACTAGCGGGGATGTACCAAGAGACCCAGTACTTC; CDR3: CASSFGLAGMYQETQYF
V: TRBV15; size: .; D: TRBD2; J: TRBJ2-7; DNA: TGTGCCACCAGCAGAGTAGTGGAAAAAACTAGCGGGAGGATACTAAGCTCCTACGAGCAGTACTTC; CDR3: CATSRVVEKTSGRILSSYEQYF
V: TRBV6-1; size: few; D: TRBD2; J: TRBJ2-1; DNA: TGTGCCACCACTAGCGGTCAACCGGGCTACAATGAGCAGTTCTTC; CDR3: CATTSGQPGYNEQFF
V: TRBV7-2; size: few; D: .; J: TRBJ1-2; DNA: TGTGCCAGCAGCTCGCGGGTAACTGTCGGCTACACCTTC; CDR3: CASSSRVTVGYTF
V: TRBV3-1; size: many; D: TRBD2; J: TRBJ2-3; DNA: TGTGCCAGCAGCATCCGACTAGCGGGGGGATTCACAGATACGCAGTATTTT; CDR3: CASSIRLAGGFTDTQYF
V: TRBV5-5; size: .; D: .; J: TRBJ2-7; DNA: TGTGCCAGCAGCTTTCTGGCTACCTCCTCCTACGAGCAGTACTTC; CDR3: CASSFLATSSYEQYF
V: TRBV6-1; size: few; D: .; J: TRBJ2-1; DNA: TGTGCCAGCACCTTGACCTCTGGTGAGCAGTTCTTC; CDR3: CASTLTSGEQFF
V: TRBV20-1; size: few; D: TRBD2; J: TRBJ2-5; DNA: TGCAGTGCCCTCCTGACTAGCGCCCAAGAGACCCAGTACTTC; CDR3: CSALLTSAQETQYF
V: TRBV11-2; size: few; D: .; J: TRBJ2-5; DNA: TGTGCCAGCAGCCAAACAGAAGGACGGCGAGAGACCCAGTACTTC; CDR3: CASSQTEGRRETQYF
V: TRBV11-2; size: .; D: .; J: TRBJ1-3; DNA: TGTGCCAGCAGCTTAGACCCCCGCCTTCCGGACACCATATATTTT; CDR3: CASSLDPRLPDTIYF
V: TRBV12-5; size: .; D: TRBD1; J: TRBJ2-1; DNA: TGTGCTAGTGGTTTGGTAACATCGGGCGACAGGGGATACAATGAGCAGTTCTTC; CDR3: CASGLVTSGDRGYNEQFF
V: TRBV6-1; size: .; D: .; J: TRBJ2-1; DNA: TGTGCCAGCAGTCCTATATCGAGTGTCCTGAGCTCCTACAATGAGCAGTTCTTC; CDR3: CASSPISSVLSSYNEQFF
V: TRBV7-9; size: .; D: .; J: TRBJ1-1; DNA: TGTGCCAGCAGCTCGGAGGGGGGGCATCGACGGAACACTGAAGCTTTCTTT; CDR3: CASSSEGGHRRNTEAFF